These T cell receptor beta chains were read from a single sample in a study of T cell repertoires in cytomegalovirus infection. TCRdb ran MiXCR on the reads and lists one entry per CDR3 protein. This sample has about 600,000 distinct CDR3 sequences, with approximately 25% found just once. The material sequenced was CD8+ T cells from PBMCs. These receptors came from a human donor in good health (CMV status not recorded). Some clones in this sample may be carry-over from other donors' samples. The CDR3 runs from the conserved cysteine through the conserved F or W. The D gene is left open where the match is weak. Only part of the rows carry a size: once, few, many, or a class if the clone is expanded.

V	D	J	size	DNA	CDR3
TRBV7-6	-	TRBJ2-7	many	TGTGCCAGCAGCGCCATGGGGGACGAGCAGTACTTC	CASSAMGDEQYF
TRBV7-2	-	TRBJ2-7	many	TGTGCCAGCAGCTTTGACGGAGGGGGCTACGAGCAGTACTTC	CASSFDGGGYEQYF
TRBV14	-	TRBJ2-1	few	TGTGCCAGCAGCCAACGTACGGGGAATGAGCAGTTCTTC	CASSQRTGNEQFF
TRBV2	-	TRBJ2-1	-	TGTGCCAGCAGCGAGAGGTACTACAATGAGCAGTTCTTC	CASSERYYNEQFF
TRBV27	TRBD1	TRBJ1-1	few	TGTGCCAGCAGTCGAGGACAGGGGGTTTCTGTCGCTGAAGCTTTCTTT	CASSRGQGVSVAEAFF
TRBV20-1	TRBD2	TRBJ2-3	-	TGCAGTGCTAGAGTAGCGGGGGGGCCCACAGATACGCAGTATTTT	CSARVAGGPTDTQYF
TRBV5-6	-	TRBJ2-1	few	TGTGCCAGCAGCCCTCTCTACCCCGGAGTCAATGAGCAGTTCTTC	CASSPLYPGVNEQFF
TRBV4-1	-	TRBJ2-5	few	TGCGCCAGCAGCGTCCGACAGGTTTTGCAAGAGACCCAGTACTTC	CASSVRQVLQETQYF
TRBV7-6	-	TRBJ2-3	many	TGTGCCAGCAGCTTCTTTCAGGAGGGGGGTTGCGCAGATACGCAGTATTTT	CASSFFQEGGCADTQYF
TRBV11-2	-	TRBJ2-6	few	TGTGCCAGCAGCCCGGACCGATTCTCTGGGGCCAACGTCCTGACTTTC	CASSPDRFSGANVLTF
TRBV7-6	TRBD2	TRBJ2-2	many	TGTGCCAGCAGAAAACTAGCGGGGGGGGACACCGGGGAGCTGTTTTTT	CASRKLAGGDTGELFF
TRBV7-6	-	TRBJ1-1	many	TGTGCCAGCAGCTTATTCAACGCTGAAGCTTTCTTT	CASSLFNAEAFF
TRBV4-1	-	TRBJ2-7	-	TGCGCCAGCAGCCAAGGCAGGGAAGGCCTATACGAGCAGTACTTC	CASSQGREGLYEQYF
TRBV28	-	TRBJ2-3	many	TGTGCCAGCAGTTTACTGCTCGGGTCCGCAGATACGCAGTATTTT	CASSLLLGSADTQYF
TRBV29-1	TRBD1	TRBJ2-3	few	TGCAGCGTTGATTGGACAGGGGAGACAGATACGCAGTATTTT	CSVDWTGETDTQYF
TRBV29-1	TRBD1	TRBJ1-1	-	TGCAGCGCAGGGACAGGTTACCGGGTGAACACTGAAGCTTTCTTT	CSAGTGYRVNTEAFF
TRBV28	TRBD2	TRBJ2-3	-	TGTGCCAGCAGTCTCCTAGCGGGGAGCGGAGATACGCAGTATTTT	CASSLLAGSGDTQYF
TRBV10-2	-	TRBJ2-7	few	TGCGCCAGCAGTGAAGCGGGACAGGTCTTCGTCCACTACGAGCAGTACTTC	CASSEAGQVFVHYEQYF
TRBV29-1	TRBD1	TRBJ2-1	-	TGCAGCGTTGCGGGTGTTTGGGGGACAGGGGACAGAAAACCTAACAATGAGCAGTTCTTC	CSVAGVWGTGDRKPNNEQFF
TRBV10-3	TRBD1	TRBJ2-5	many	TGTGCCATCAGTGAGTCCTTCGCCGGGACAGGGGAAGCGGGGAAAGAGACCCAGTACTTC	CAISESFAGTGEAGKETQYF
TRBV6-2/TRBV6-3	-	TRBJ1-5	few	TGTGCCAGCAGTAGCTGGGCAGTCAATCAGCCCCAGCATTTT	CASSSWAVNQPQHF
TRBV14	-	TRBJ1-2	few	TGTGCCAGCAGCCAAGATCGCAGATATGGCTACACCTTC	CASSQDRRYGYTF
TRBV5-6	-	TRBJ1-4	few	TGTGCCAGCAGCTTGGGCCCCCCTGGTGAAAAACTGTTTTTT	CASSLGPPGEKLFF
TRBV28	TRBD2	TRBJ2-3	many	TGTGCCAGCAGTTTATTCCTACCCGGGGGGGCTGTAGCGACAGATACGCAGTATTTT	CASSLFLPGGAVATDTQYF
TRBV5-4	-	TRBJ2-1	few	TGTGCCAGCCTGAAGGAGAATGAGCAGTTCTTC	CASLKENEQFF
TRBV7-9	TRBD1	TRBJ2-1	-	TGTGCCAGCAGACGGGACAGGGGGCGAGAGTTCTTC	CASRRDRGREFF
TRBV10-3	-	TRBJ1-2	-	TGTGCCATCAGTGAGCCCCAACTCAGGATTTCCTATGGCTACACCTTC	CAISEPQLRISYGYTF
TRBV4-1	TRBD1	TRBJ1-5	many	TGCGCCAGCAGCCAAGGGACAGGCAGCCCCCAGCCCCAGCATTTT	CASSQGTGSPQPQHF
TRBV11-3	TRBD2	TRBJ2-1	-	TGTGCCAGCAGCTTATCCCCTAGCGGGGCATTCGATGAGCAGTTCTTC	CASSLSPSGAFDEQFF
TRBV4-1	TRBD1	TRBJ2-1	-	TGCGCCAGCAGCCAAGACTACAGGGGGCTAGGCGATGAGCAGTTCTTC	CASSQDYRGLGDEQFF
TRBV6-5	TRBD1	TRBJ2-5	-	TGTGCCAGCAGTTACGGACAGGGGGTTAAAGAGACCCAGTACTTC	CASSYGQGVKETQYF
TRBV25-1	-	TRBJ2-2	-	TGTGCCAGCAGTGCCAGGGGCACCACCGGGGAGCTGTTTTTT	CASSARGTTGELFF
TRBV7-2	-	TRBJ1-6	many	TGTGCCAGCAGCTTCCTGACAGGAAGAAATTCACCCCTCCACTTT	CASSFLTGRNSPLHF
TRBV11-2	TRBD2	TRBJ2-7	-	TGTGCCAGCAGCATCTGGCTAGCGGTTAGCTCCTACGAGCAGTACTTC	CASSIWLAVSSYEQYF
TRBV6-2/TRBV6-3	-	TRBJ2-1	many	TGTGCCAGCAGTTACGTAGCCGGTAGGAATGAGCAGTTCTTC	CASSYVAGRNEQFF
TRBV11-1	-	TRBJ2-2	many	TGTGCCAGCAGCGACCTACAGGGACCGAACACCGGGGAGCTGTTTTTT	CASSDLQGPNTGELFF
TRBV7-9	-	TRBJ2-2	many	TGTGCCAGCAGCTTAGACCCGGGGACTCTCAACACCGGGGAGCTGTTTTTT	CASSLDPGTLNTGELFF
TRBV12-3/TRBV12-4	-	TRBJ2-3	-	TGTGCCAGCAGTAGCGTCCTGATCACAGATACGCAGTATTTT	CASSSVLITDTQYF
TRBV6-8	-	TRBJ2-2	-	TGTGCCAGCAGTTATGCGACTCTGGGTCACACCGGGGAGCTGTTTTTT	CASSYATLGHTGELFF
TRBV14	-	TRBJ1-1	-	TGTGCCAGCAGCCTTGGGAGAAACACTGAAACTTTCTTT	CASSLGRNTETFF
TRBV13	-	TRBJ2-1	few	TGTGCCAGCAGCCATCCCCGCGGTCGGGCGGGGCGCAGCGCGGGGATTGAGCAGTTCTTC	CASSHPRGRAGRSAGIEQFF
TRBV29-1	TRBD1	TRBJ2-7	-	TGCAGCGTTGAAGATCCCGGACAGGGGGCCTCCTACGAGCAGTACTTC	CSVEDPGQGASYEQYF
TRBV12-5	-	TRBJ2-3	few	TGTGCTAGTTCTAAACAGGCAGATACGCAGTATTTT	CASSKQADTQYF